One T cell receptor beta chain is described in this entry. Its antigen remains unidentified. The CDR3 sequence is 17 residues long. V was pared by 2 bases and J by 5 bases, with 12 bases of the junction left unmatched. Germline CDR1 is KGHSH and CDR2 is LQKENI. The data were produced by immunoSEQ multiplex PCR, yet TCRdb's version contains in-frame clones alone and is incomplete. Seen here are about 59,000 clones, around 84% observed once, and the top ten hold 20%. These data originate in a study of T cell responses to AZD1222 COVID-19 vaccine. General study points: Repertoires were sampled only after the peak T cell response. In a largely white British group with more females than males, clonal diversity was possibly underestimated.

The specimen was peripheral blood, collected on day 0 of AZD1222 vaccination. This clonotype originated in an adult in good health. The V gene is TRBV18, the J gene TRBJ2-3, with TRBD1 matching over 8 bases. The CDR3 bases are TGTGCCAGCTCACCAGGTGAGGCAGGGGGCTTCGGAGATACGCAGTATTTT. Translated: CASSPGEAGGFGDTQYF.